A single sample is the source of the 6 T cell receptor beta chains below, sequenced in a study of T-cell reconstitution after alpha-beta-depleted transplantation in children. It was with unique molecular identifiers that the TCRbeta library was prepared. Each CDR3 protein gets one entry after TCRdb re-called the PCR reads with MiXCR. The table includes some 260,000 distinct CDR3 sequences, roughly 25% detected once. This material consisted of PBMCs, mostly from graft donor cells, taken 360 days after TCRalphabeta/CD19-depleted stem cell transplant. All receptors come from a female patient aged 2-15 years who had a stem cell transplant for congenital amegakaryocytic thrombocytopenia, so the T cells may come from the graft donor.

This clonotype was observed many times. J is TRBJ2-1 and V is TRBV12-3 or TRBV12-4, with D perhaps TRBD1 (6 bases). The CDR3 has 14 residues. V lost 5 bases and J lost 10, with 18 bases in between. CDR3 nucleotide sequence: TGTGCCAGCAGTCTACAGGGCCGGCTGTTGGAGCAGTTCTTC. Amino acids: CASSLQGRLLEQFF.

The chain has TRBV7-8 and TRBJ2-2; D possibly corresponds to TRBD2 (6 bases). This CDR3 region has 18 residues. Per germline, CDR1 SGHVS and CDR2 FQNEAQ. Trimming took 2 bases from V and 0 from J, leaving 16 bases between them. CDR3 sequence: CASSLPPWLATNTGELFF. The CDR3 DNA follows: TGTGCCAGCAGCTTACCTCCTTGGCTAGCGACGAACACCGGGGAGCTGTTTTTT.

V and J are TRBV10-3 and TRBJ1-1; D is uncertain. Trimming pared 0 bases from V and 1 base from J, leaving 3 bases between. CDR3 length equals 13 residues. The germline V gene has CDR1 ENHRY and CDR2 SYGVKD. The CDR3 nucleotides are TGTGCCATCAGTGAGTCCGAGAACACTGAAGCTTTCTTT. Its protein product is CAISESENTEAFF.

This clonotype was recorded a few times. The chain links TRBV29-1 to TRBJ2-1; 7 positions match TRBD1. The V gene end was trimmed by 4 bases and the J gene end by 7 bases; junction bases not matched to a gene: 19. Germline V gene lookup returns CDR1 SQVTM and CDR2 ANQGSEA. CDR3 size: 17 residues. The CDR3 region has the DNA TGCAGCGTTGCCTTGCAGGGGGTGGTGAGTTTGTTGAATGAGCAGTTCTTC. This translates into CSVALQGVVSLLNEQFF.

CDR3 coding DNA: TGTGCCTCAGACATCAGGGGCCCTCAGCCCCAGCATTTT. Protein product: CASDIRGPQPQHF. V usage is TRBV19 and J usage is TRBJ1-5; possibly TRBD1 for D (6 bases). The germline V gene has CDR1 LNHDA and CDR2 SQIVND (reference sequence). The CDR3 sequence is 13 residues long. Trimming removed 11 bases at V and 6 bases at J, with 17 bases between. The full variable domain, in which reference TRBV19 and TRBJ1-5 provide the parts outside the CDR3, is DGGITQSPKYLFRKEGQNVTLSCEQNLNHDAMYWYRQDPGQGLRLIYYSQIVNDFQKGDIAEGYSVSREKKESFPLTVTSAQKNPTAFYLCASDIRGPQPQHFGDGTRLSIL.

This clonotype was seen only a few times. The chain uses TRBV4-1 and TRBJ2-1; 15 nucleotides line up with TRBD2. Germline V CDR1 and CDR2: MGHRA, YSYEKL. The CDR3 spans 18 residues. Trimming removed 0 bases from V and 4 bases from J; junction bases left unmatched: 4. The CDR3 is CASSQEGGLAGGYNEQFF. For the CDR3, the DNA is TGCGCCAGCAGCCAAGAGGGGGGACTAGCGGGAGGTTACAATGAGCAGTTCTTC.